Below, 25 T cell receptor beta chains from the same sample are listed, as sequenced in a study of T cells in Graves' hyperthyroidism and ophthalmopathy. RNA transcripts provided the source from which TCR beta CDR3 regions were amplified. HTBI primers were the set used in a first-round RT-PCR of the TCR CDR3. TCRdb re-derived calls from the multiplex PCR reads in MiXCR, one entry per CDR3 protein. This table holds roughly 240,000 distinct CDR3 sequences, approximately 25% found once. Sequencing was done on a sample of blood. The source is a woman in her 40s with Graves' ophthalmopathy.

The chain is built from TRBV28 and TRBJ2-5; D is perhaps TRBD2 (6 bases). The V end was cut by 2 bases, the J end by 5 bases, with 18 bases between. Germline V gene lookup returns CDR1 MDHEN and CDR2 SYDVKM. The CDR3 contains 16 residues. The DNA of the CDR3 is TGTGCCAGCAGTTTAGCGGGACCAAATCCGGGGGAGACCCAGTACTTC. This encodes CASSLAGPNPGETQYF.

In its sample, this clonotype was seen many times. The CDR3 reads CASSFGGNSPLHF. In nucleotides, the CDR3 is TGTGCCAGCAGCTTCGGTGGCAATTCACCCCTCCACTTT. The V gene is TRBV7-3, the J gene TRBJ1-6; D remains ambiguous. V was shortened by 3 bases and J by 7 bases, with 7 bases between the two germline ends. The CDR3 is 13 amino acids. Germline assignment: CDR1 SGHTA and CDR2 FQGTGA.

This clonotype was found a few times. A read error may account for a junction end that differs from germline. The J gene is TRBJ1-1, the V gene TRBV2; TRBD1 might be the D (5 bases). The CDR3 contains 16 residues. In germline, CDR1 is SNHLY, CDR2 FYNNEI. CDR3 amino acids: CAISELGRGLNTEAFF. The CDR3 nucleotides are TGTGCCATCAGTGAGTTGGGACGGGGGTTGAACACTGAAGCTTTCTTT.

This clonotype came up many times. It may be a read error: a sequence one base away is much more abundant. The rearrangement uses TRBV15 and TRBJ2-2, with D maybe TRBD2 (5 bases). Looked up from germline, CDR1 is LNHNV and CDR2 is YYDKDF (reference sequence). With 9 bases removed from V and 0 bases from J, the gap between germline ends came to 11 bases. The length of the CDR3 is 14 residues. The CDR3 loop is CATRTPPNTGELFF. The CDR3 region has the DNA TGTGCCACTAGGACTCCGCCGAACACCGGGGAGCTGTTTTTT.

The sample holds many counts of this clonotype. The rearrangement uses TRBV16 and TRBJ2-6; weak D call: TRBD1 (6 bases). CDR1 is KGHSY, CDR2 FQNENV, per germline. CDR3 length: 15 residues. V was shortened by 2 bases and J by 3 bases, with 8 bases between the two germline ends. DNA for the CDR3: TGTGCCAGCAGCCAACAGGGGTTTGGGGCCAACGTCCTGACTTTC. Encoded protein: CASSQQGFGANVLTF.

This clonotype was detected ten times or more. The chain has TRBV30 and TRBJ2-7, with a weak D call TRBD2 (6 bases). Germline-derived CDR1 and CDR2 are GTSNPN and SVGIG (reference sequence). There are 12 residues in the CDR3. V was shortened by 1 base and J by 2 bases, with 6 bases between the two germline ends. CDR3 protein: CAWSGGAYEQYF. CDR3 coding DNA: TGTGCCTGGAGTGGGGGGGCCTACGAGCAGTACTTC.

The genes are TRBV24-1 and TRBJ1-5; D might be TRBD1 (5 bases). Looked up from germline, CDR1 is KGHDR and CDR2 is SFDVKD. The length of the CDR3 is 14 residues. V lost 5 bases to trimming and J lost 6 bases, with 13 bases between them. Written as DNA, the CDR3 is TGTGCCACCAGTGCCGCAGGGTCGGTTCAGCCCCAGCATTTT. This gives the protein CATSAAGSVQPQHF.

Many counts were recorded for this clonotype. V is TRBV12-3 or TRBV12-4 and J is TRBJ2-5; a weak D match, TRBD2 (6 bases). V lost 6 bases and J 5 bases, leaving 13 bases between the germline ends. This CDR3 is 13 amino acids long. CDR3 DNA: TGTGCCAGCAGCCTCGGGGCGGGGGAGACCCAGTACTTC. It codes for CASSLGAGETQYF.

There are many counts of this clonotype. This rearrangement joins TRBV12-3 or TRBV12-4 to TRBJ1-2; 11 bases align to TRBD1. Trimming took 6 bases from V and 8 from J; bases not matched to a gene: 11. This CDR3 has 15 amino acids. The CDR3 protein is CASSPRTGGAGGYTF. CDR3 coding DNA: TGTGCCAGCAGCCCCCGGACAGGGGGCGCGGGGGGCTACACCTTC.

CDR3 DNA sequence: TGCAGTGCTAACAGAAAGCGGTACACTGCCATAGCCAAAAACATTCAGTACTTC. Its translation is CSANRKRYTAIAKNIQYF. The chain joins TRBV20-1 to TRBJ2-4; tentative D call: TRBD2 (5 bases). CDR1 is DFQATT, CDR2 SNEGSKA, per germline (reference sequence). Trimming pared 4 bases from V and 0 bases from J, leaving 22 bases between. CDR3 size: 18 residues.

This clonotype was observed at least ten times. The chain carries TRBV5-1 and TRBJ1-2; 8 nucleotides line up with TRBD1. V shed 3 bases, J shed 1 base, and the junction held 5 bases outside the gene matches. CDR1 is SGHRS, CDR2 YFSETQ, per germline. This CDR3 region has 15 residues. The CDR3 region is CASSSTGVINYGYTF. The CDR3 DNA sequence: TGCGCCAGCAGCTCGACAGGGGTAATTAACTATGGCTACACCTTC.

The CDR3 is CASSLATSLREQYF. The DNA for the CDR3 is TGTGCCAGCAGCTTAGCGACTAGTTTGCGTGAGCAGTACTTC. The chain carries TRBV11-2 and TRBJ2-7; a weak D match, TRBD2 (6 bases). The germline V gene has CDR1 SGHAT and CDR2 FQNNGV. The V end lost 1 base, the J end lost 7 bases, and 14 bases lay between the germline ends. The CDR3 has 14 amino acids.

This clonotype was recorded at least ten times. This could be a read error, since a much larger clone is one nucleotide away. This is likely a read error, given that the CDR3 carries no conserved phenylalanine or tryptophan at its end. The chain employs TRBV6-2 or TRBV6-3 and TRBJ2-3, with a possible D match to TRBD2 (6 bases). V dropped 0 bases and J dropped 4 bases, with 14 bases sitting between them. Germline V lookup: CDR1 MNHEY, CDR2 SVGEGT. CDR3 length: 16 residues. For the CDR3, the DNA is TGTGCCAGCAGTTACTCGGAGCGGGCGACGGCAGATACGCAGTATCTT. As protein: CASSYSERATADTQYL.

This clonotype has a count of ten or more. The chain combines TRBV7-6 with TRBJ2-2; 8 bases agree with TRBD2. The V gene's germline CDR1 is SGHVS and CDR2 FNYEAQ. The CDR3 extends over 16 amino acids. The junction had 4 bases not matched to a gene; V was cut back by 1 base and J by 3 bases. CDR3 coding DNA: TGTGCCAGCAGCTTAGACGACGGGAGGGACACCGGGGAGCTGTTTTTT. Its translation is CASSLDDGRDTGELFF.

This clonotype was counted between two and nine times. A read error may explain this, as a much larger clone is one base away. The chain carries TRBV10-2 and TRBJ2-2, with TRBD1 matching over 9 bases. This CDR3 spans 14 amino acids. The trim removed 10 bases at V and 4 bases at J, leaving 7 bases unmatched. Germline CDR1 reads WSHSY; CDR2 reads SAAADI. Here the CDR3 DNA reads TGCGCCACCCTCGGGACAGGGATCACCGGGGAGCTGTTTTTT. Protein sequence: CATLGTGITGELFF.

This clonotype was seen at least ten times. The chain links TRBV30 to TRBJ2-7; 7 nucleotides line up with TRBD2. Germline values: CDR1 GTSNPN, CDR2 SVGIG (reference sequence). V dropped 5 bases and J dropped 3; count of bases not matched to a gene: 7. CDR3 length equals 13 residues. CDR3 protein: CAWRSWDYYEQYF. The CDR3 bases are TGTGCCTGGCGGAGTTGGGACTACTACGAGCAGTACTTC. Based on the CDR3 plus reference TRBV30 and TRBJ2-7, the full variable domain is SQTIHQWPATLVQPVGSPLSLECTVEGTSNPNLYWYRQAAGRGLQLLFYSVGIGQISSEVPQNLSASRPQDRQFILSSKKLLLSDSGFYLCAWRSWDYYEQYFGPGTRLTVT.

The V call is TRBV28, the J call TRBJ2-7, with TRBD2 matching over 8 bases. V trimming: 4 bases; J trimming: 7 bases; junction bases outside the gene matches: 12. Germline V CDR1 and CDR2: MDHEN, SYDVKM. The length of the CDR3 is 15 residues. CDR3 protein: CASSSRPGGRGEQYF. Written as DNA, the CDR3 is TGTGCCAGCAGTTCCAGACCGGGGGGGAGAGGTGAGCAGTACTTC.

This clonotype was counted only a few times. The chain uses TRBV6-1 and TRBJ2-7; no definite D call. There are 14 residues in the CDR3. Germline V lookup: CDR1 MNHNS, CDR2 SASEGT. Trimming took off 2 bases at V and 5 bases at J, with 13 bases between the two ends. CDR3 residues: CASSENPGLHEQYF. The CDR3 DNA reads as TGTGCCAGCAGTGAAAATCCGGGTCTCCACGAGCAGTACTTC.

This clonotype was picked up many times. The J gene is TRBJ2-3, the V gene TRBV6-5; 10 bases agree with TRBD2. V lost 0 bases and J lost 3; bases outside the gene matches: 9. The germline V gene encodes CDR1 MNHEY and CDR2 SVGAGI. This CDR3 comprises 18 residues. The CDR3 loop reads CASSYSGLAGVSTDTQYF. The CDR3 DNA reads TGTGCCAGCAGTTACTCAGGGCTAGCGGGAGTATCGACAGATACGCAGTATTTT.

This clonotype was detected ten times or more. J is TRBJ1-5 and V is TRBV28, with D tentatively TRBD1 (5 bases). This CDR3 has 14 amino acids. Trimming took off 7 bases at V and 5 bases at J, with 15 bases between the two ends. Germline V gene lookup returns CDR1 MDHEN and CDR2 SYDVKM. CDR3 DNA: TGTGCCAGCATAACCTCGATAGGGGATCAGCCCCAGCATTTT. It is translated as CASITSIGDQPQHF.

This clonotype came up many times. The chain carries TRBV7-2 and TRBJ2-5; D possibly corresponds to TRBD2 (5 bases). The CDR3 is 14 residues long. The germline V gene has CDR1 SGHTA and CDR2 FQGNSA. Trimming stripped 5 bases from V and 5 bases from J, with 15 bases between. The CDR3 DNA sequence: TGTGCCAGCAGCACCGGACTGGAAGGGGAGACCCAGTACTTC. The encoded protein is CASSTGLEGETQYF.

In its sample, this clonotype was seen a few times. The rearrangement joins TRBV5-4 to TRBJ2-2; the match to TRBD2 covers 10 bases. CDR3 size: 20 residues. Germline loops: CDR1 SGHNT, CDR2 YYREEE (reference sequence). The ends lost 4 bases at V and 5 bases at J; junction bases unmatched: 20. The CDR3 sequence is CASSVGPPGAGGPGTGELFF. CDR3 nucleotide sequence: TGTGCCAGCAGCGTTGGCCCCCCTGGAGCGGGAGGGCCGGGGACCGGGGAGCTGTTTTTT.

This clonotype has ten or more counts. The chain links TRBV5-1 to TRBJ2-7; no clear D gene. V was shortened by 0 bases and J by 6 bases, with 7 bases between the two germline ends. Germline assignment: CDR1 SGHRS and CDR2 YFSETQ. The CDR3 consists of 12 residues. The CDR3 loop reads CASSLAGTEQYF. CDR3 DNA: TGCGCCAGCAGCTTGGCCGGAACCGAGCAGTACTTC.

The chain couples TRBV6-2 or TRBV6-3 to TRBJ1-1, with 7 bases aligning to TRBD1. The J segment lost 0 bases and the V segment lost 8 bases, leaving 6 bases of the junction unmatched. The germline gives CDR1 MNHEY, CDR2 SVGEGT. The CDR3 runs to 14 residues. The CDR3 loop reads CASSGTAMNTEAFF. CDR3 DNA sequence: TGTGCCAGCTCCGGGACAGCTATGAACACTGAAGCTTTCTTT.

This chain connects TRBV7-2 to TRBJ1-1, with 7 bases identical to TRBD1. There are 14 residues in the CDR3. J lost 3 bases, V lost 2 bases, and 3 bases had no gene match. CDR1 is SGHTA and CDR2 is FQGNSA in the germline V gene. The CDR3 region has the DNA TGTGCCAGCAGCTTACTACAGGGGCACACTGAAGCTTTCTTT. Its protein product is CASSLLQGHTEAFF. Full variable domain (remainder filled in from reference TRBV7-2 and TRBJ1-1): GAGVSQSPSNKVTEKGKDVELRCDPISGHTALYWYRQSLGQGLEFLIYFQGNSAPDKSGLPSDRFSAERTGGSVSTLTIQRTQQEDSAVYLCASSLLQGHTEAFFGQGTRLTVV.